A single sample is the source of the 2 T cell receptor beta chains below, sequenced in a study of blood T cell repertoires in COVID-19. Profiled with immunoSEQ multiplex PCR; TCRdb holds only in-frame clones, not every one. Altogether about 78,000 clones are present, about nine tenths being singletons, with the ten largest covering 1.9%. The sequenced sample was peripheral blood. Receptors were obtained from a woman in her sixties with acute or convalescent COVID-19.

This chain joins TRBV27 and TRBJ2-3, with D possibly being TRBD2 (5 bases). Deletions cut 4 bases from V and 0 bases from J, with 14 bases between. CDR3 size: 16 residues. Germline V gives CDR1 MNHEY, CDR2 SMNVEV (reference sequence). CDR3 coding DNA: TGTGCCAGCAGTTCAGACCCGGGAACTAGCACAGATACGCAGTATTTT. It yields the protein CASSSDPGTSTDTQYF.

This clone was detected a few times. V gene TRBV27 combines with J gene TRBJ1-5; D uncertain. The CDR3 spans 14 residues. Trimming pared 8 bases from V and 6 bases from J, leaving 17 bases between. CDR1 MNHEY and CDR2 SMNVEV come from the germline V gene (reference sequence). CDR3 nucleotide sequence: TGTGCCAGCGGGCCTGGAACAAGTATTCAGCCCCAGCATTTT. The encoded protein is CASGPGTSIQPQHF.